The entry below describes one T cell receptor (beta chain). This CDR3 has 16 residues. V was cut by 3 bases and J by 2 bases, with 15 bases left in between. Germline assignment: CDR1 LGHDT and CDR2 YNNKEL (reference sequence). This record belongs to a study of blood T cell repertoires in COVID-19. Sequencing was performed with immunoSEQ multiplex PCR; in TCRdb, only in-frame clones are kept and a portion is missing. The repertoire holds around 250,000 clones, with 86% as singletons. Cohort 3 donors counted as recovered after two negative PCRs, clearance, or resolved symptoms. The sequenced sample was PBMCs or T cells enriched from blood (not recorded which). The rearrangement joins TRBV3-1 (or the pseudogene TRBV3-2) to TRBJ2-3, with a weak D call TRBD1 (5 bases). The receptor comes from a woman aged 45-59 years who had recovered from COVID-19. CDR3 sequence reads: CASSQRTRDHTDTQYF. As DNA, the CDR3 is TGTGCCAGCAGCCAGCGGACCAGGGATCACACAGATACGCAGTATTTT.